Listed here are 20 T cell receptor beta chains from one sample, sequenced in a study of T-cell memory formation after mild COVID-19. TCRdb passed the 5' RACE reads through MiXCR, listing each CDR3 protein once. The sample has under 550,000 distinct CDR3 sequences, around a sixth seen once. The specimen was PBMCs or a T cell subset sorted from them (not recorded which). The receptor source for this set is an adult woman who had mild COVID-19 (a few samples of this study predate the infection). Cell type and time point are not known.

This chain uses TRBV6-5 with TRBJ2-7, with 7 nucleotides matching TRBD1. Germline V lookup: CDR1 MNHEY, CDR2 SVGAGI. Trimming removed 2 bases from V and 1 base from J; junction bases left unmatched: 5. The CDR3 contains 15 residues. The CDR3 coding sequence is TGTGCCAGCAGTTACAGGGGGCTCCCTTCCTACGAGCAGTACTTC. It is translated as CASSYRGLPSYEQYF.

The genes are TRBV4-1 and TRBJ1-1; 7 positions match TRBD1. The CDR3 covers 15 residues. CDR1 and CDR2 (germline): MGHRA, YSYEKL. After removal of 2 bases from V and 2 bases from J, the junction contained 5 bases not matched to a gene. The DNA of the CDR3 is TGCGCCAGCAGCCAATCCGGGACAGCTAACACTGAAGCTTTCTTT. This translates into CASSQSGTANTEAFF.

The chain employs TRBV4-1 and TRBJ2-2, with D perhaps TRBD1 (6 bases). CDR1 and CDR2 from the germline V gene are MGHRA and YSYEKL. V shed 4 bases and J shed 15 bases, with 12 bases lying between them. The length of the CDR3 is 11 residues. In DNA form, the CDR3 reads TGCGCCAGCAGCCGGGGGCCAGGGTTGTTTTTT. This codes for CASSRGPGLFF.

This clonotype was picked up many times. The chain is built from TRBV30 and TRBJ1-5, with D perhaps TRBD1 (6 bases). The V end lost 2 bases, the J end lost 4 bases, and 15 bases lay between the germline ends. Germline loops: CDR1 GTSNPN, CDR2 SVGIG (reference sequence). The CDR3 has 15 amino acids. The CDR3 spells CAWSLSRGWNQPQHF. The CDR3 bases are TGTGCCTGGAGTTTGTCCAGGGGTTGGAATCAGCCCCAGCATTTT.

This clonotype was seen a handful of times. The CDR3 is CASCRSGSSYEQYF. The CDR3 nucleotides are TGTGCCAGCTGCCGTAGCGGGAGCTCCTACGAGCAGTACTTC. This chain joins TRBV12-3 or TRBV12-4 and TRBJ2-7; 9 bases match TRBD2. The CDR3 covers 14 residues. The V segment lost 8 bases and the J segment 0 bases; nucleotides outside the gene matches: 5.

The J gene is TRBJ2-7, the V gene TRBV10-3, with 8 positions matching TRBD1. Germline V gene data show CDR1 as ENHRY and CDR2 as SYGVKD. J gave up 3 bases and V 4 bases, and 8 bases lay outside the gene matches. CDR3 size: 15 residues. The CDR3 is CAISASDRVVYEQYF. DNA for the CDR3: TGTGCCATCAGTGCTTCGGACAGGGTGGTCTACGAGCAGTACTTC.

The chain couples TRBV6-5 to TRBJ1-2, with 8 bases identical to TRBD1. The CDR3 consists of 13 residues. Germline V lookup: CDR1 MNHEY, CDR2 SVGAGI. V lost 6 bases to trimming and J lost 3 bases; unmatched junction nucleotides: 3. The CDR3 coding sequence is TGTGCCAGCAGCACGGACAGGGACTATGGCTACACCTTC. Protein: CASSTDRDYGYTF.

The V call is TRBV20-1, the J call TRBJ1-5; 9 bases are shared with TRBD1. Unmatched junction bases numbered 10, after V lost 3 bases and J lost 4 bases. CDR1 is DFQATT and CDR2 is SNEGSKA in the germline V gene (reference sequence). CDR3 length: 16 amino acids. CDR3 loop: CSARQPGTGNNQPQHF. The CDR3 DNA follows: TGCAGTGCTAGGCAGCCTGGGACAGGGAATAATCAGCCCCAGCATTTT.

This clonotype came up a few times. V gene TRBV7-8 combines with J gene TRBJ1-1; D is undetermined. The germline gives CDR1 SGHVS, CDR2 FQNEAQ. V lost 4 bases, J lost 0 bases, and 15 bases lay in between. The CDR3 runs to 16 residues. The CDR3 is CASSWAGMPMNTEAFF. CDR3 nucleotides: TGTGCCAGCAGCTGGGCAGGCATGCCGATGAACACTGAAGCTTTCTTT.

The chain employs TRBV6-5 and TRBJ2-7; TRBD2 is a possible D gene (6 bases). V dropped 4 bases and J dropped 2 bases, with 21 bases sitting between them. This CDR3 region has 17 residues. Germline V gene data show CDR1 as MNHEY and CDR2 as SVGAGI. The CDR3 DNA is TGTGCCAGCAGTTCCTACTTTCATCAGGGACTCCCCTACGAGCAGTACTTC. Amino acids: CASSSYFHQGLPYEQYF.

This clonotype was seen a handful of times. The V and J genes are TRBV27 and TRBJ1-2, with a weak D call TRBD1 (5 bases). The CDR3 is 16 residues long. Trimming pared 0 bases from V and 0 bases from J, leaving 11 bases between. CDR1 and CDR2 from the germline V gene are MNHEY and SMNVEV (reference sequence). The CDR3 coding sequence is TGTGCCAGCAGTTTATCCCGGACACTAGCTAACTATGGCTACACCTTC. This codes for CASSLSRTLANYGYTF.

In this sample, this clonotype turned up a few times. The rearrangement uses TRBV5-4 and TRBJ2-2, with a tentative D call TRBD2 (7 bases). The CDR3 contains 16 residues. Trimming took 3 bases from V and 7 from J, leaving 19 bases between them. Germline V gene sequence: CDR1 SGHNT, CDR2 YYREEE (reference sequence). CDR3 bases: TGTGCCAGCAGCTCCGGAGGGGGGGCCCTCGGCGGGGAGCTGTTTTTT. Encoded protein: CASSSGGGALGGELFF.

This clonotype came up many times. This chain joins TRBV5-5 and TRBJ2-1, with TRBD1 matching 8 bases. The trim removed 4 bases at V and 13 bases at J, leaving 10 bases unmatched. Germline CDR1 is SGHKS and CDR2 is YYEKEE (reference sequence). The CDR3 runs 13 residues. CDR3 region: CASSESVTGGQFF. CDR3 coding DNA: TGTGCCAGCAGCGAAAGCGTTACAGGGGGTCAGTTCTTC.

The chain uses TRBV27 and TRBJ2-6; D possibly matches TRBD1 or TRBD2 (8 bases each). The ends were cut back, 2 bases at V and 0 bases at J, with 20 bases in the middle. CDR1 is MNHEY, CDR2 SMNVEV, per germline (reference sequence). This CDR3 region has 20 residues. The CDR3 loop is CASSLGQGLGSPSGANVLTF. In nucleotides, the CDR3 is TGTGCCAGCAGTTTAGGACAGGGACTAGGAAGCCCCTCTGGGGCCAACGTCCTGACTTTC. The variable domain in full, completed from reference TRBV27 and TRBJ2-6, reads EAQVTQNPRYLITVTGKKLTVTCSQNMNHEYMSWYRQDPGLGLRQIYYSMNVEVTDKGDVPEGYKVSRKEKRNFPLILESPSPNQTSLYFCASSLGQGLGSPSGANVLTFGAGSRLTVL.

This chain joins TRBV29-1 and TRBJ1-2, with unresolved D. Germline CDR1 and CDR2: SQVTM and ANQGSEA. Trimming cost V 4 bases and J 4 bases, with 13 bases left between them. The CDR3 is 13 residues long. CDR3 residues: CSVVVGATYGYTF. DNA of the CDR3: TGCAGCGTTGTAGTTGGTGCCACCTATGGCTACACCTTC.

The chain couples TRBV6-5 to TRBJ2-2, with 7 bases that match TRBD1. Germline V gene sequence: CDR1 MNHEY, CDR2 SVGAGI. Unmatched junction bases numbered 8, after V lost 11 bases and J lost 5 bases. The length of the CDR3 is 13 residues. CDR3 sequence reads: CAVQGDRTGELFF. CDR3 DNA: TGTGCCGTTCAGGGGGATCGGACCGGGGAGCTGTTTTTT.

This clonotype occurred a few times. V usage is TRBV2 and J usage is TRBJ2-7; 7 nucleotides line up with TRBD2. Per the germline V gene, CDR1 is SNHLY and CDR2 is FYNNEI. The ends lost 6 bases at V and 3 bases at J; junction bases unmatched: 11. CDR3 length equals 15 residues. In DNA form, the CDR3 reads TGTGCCAGCAGCCCCAGGTTGGGAGGGATCTACGAGCAGTACTTC. It codes for CASSPRLGGIYEQYF.

The rearrangement joins TRBV12-3 or TRBV12-4 to TRBJ2-5; D is possibly TRBD2 (6 bases). The CDR3 totals 16 residues. The V gene lost 3 bases and the J gene lost 7 bases, with 21 bases spanning the gap. CDR3 DNA sequence: TGTGCCAGCAGTTTGAGGGGCGGAAAGCGGGTTCCGACCCAGTACTTC. This translates into CASSLRGGKRVPTQYF.

The rearrangement joins TRBV5-1 to TRBJ1-2; D gene unclear. The V gene's germline CDR1 is SGHRS and CDR2 YFSETQ. Trimming left V 3 bases short and J 3 bases short, with 9 bases between. This CDR3 is built from 13 residues. In DNA, the CDR3 is TGCGCCAGCAGCTGGGGAGGCGACTATGGCTACACCTTC. It is translated as CASSWGGDYGYTF.

Worth noting for this clonotype: Its ends do not fully match the called genes, so a read error is possible. The chain couples TRBV5-1 to TRBJ2-3, with TRBD2 identical over 9 bases. This CDR3 region has 14 residues. Germline-derived CDR1 and CDR2 are SGHRS and YFSETQ. The DNA for the CDR3 is TGCTCCAGCAGCCTTCTAGCGGGGACAGATACGCAGTATTTT. It yields the protein CSSSLLAGTDTQYF.